The rows below give T cell receptor beta chains drawn from one sample of a study of cytomegalovirus exposure and HLA in healthy donors. Profiled with immunoSEQ multiplex PCR; TCRdb holds only in-frame clones, not every one. The data contain 200,000 to 250,000 clones, 75% of them singletons. The source material was PBMCs. Every receptor here comes from a woman aged 25 to 39 in good health and CMV-seronegative. The CDR3 runs from the conserved cysteine through the conserved F or W. A D gene is named only where the DNA matches it firmly. Rows may omit the clone size; those that give it use once, few, many or a size class.

v_call	d_call	clone_size	j_call	cdr3_aa	cdr3_nt
TRBV4-1	TRBD1	few	TRBJ1-5	CASSQDLGQAQHF	TGCGCCAGCAGCCAAGACCTCGGACAGGCCCAGCATTTT
TRBV2	TRBD2	-	TRBJ2-7	CASRQEGGRAHEQYF	TGTGCCAGCAGGCAGGAGGGTGGGAGGGCCCACGAGCAGTACTTC
TRBV9	-	-	TRBJ2-6	CASSATLDSLNSGANVLTF	TGTGCCAGCAGCGCTACCCTTGACAGCTTAAACTCTGGGGCCAACGTCCTGACTTTC
TRBV9	-	-	TRBJ1-2	CASSVAELGRGGYTF	TGTGCCAGCAGCGTAGCTGAGTTGGGGAGGGGTGGCTACACCTTC
TRBV27	TRBD1	-	TRBJ2-7	CASRHIDRVYEQYF	TGTGCCAGCAGGCATATCGACAGGGTCTACGAGCAGTACTTC
TRBV18	TRBD2	-	TRBJ2-2	CASSLSGGARELFF	TGTGCCAGCTCACTGAGCGGGGGGGCCCGGGAGCTGTTTTTT
TRBV7-7	TRBD1	-	TRBJ2-5	CASSQDRESETQYF	TGTGCTAGCAGCCAGGACAGGGAGTCGGAGACCCAGTACTTC
TRBV6-5	-	-	TRBJ2-7	CASSDPTGSYEQYF	TGTGCCAGCAGTGACCCGACAGGCTCCTACGAGCAGTACTTC
TRBV5-1	TRBD2	-	TRBJ2-5	CASSLALAGETQYF	TGCGCCAGCAGCTTGGCCCTAGCGGGAGAGACCCAGTACTTC
TRBV9	-	few	TRBJ2-3	CASSPALIALDTQYF	TGTGCCAGCAGCCCGGCCTTAATAGCTCTTGATACGCAGTATTTT
TRBV30	-	-	TRBJ1-2	CAWSAGLTNYGYTF	TGTGCCTGGAGCGCAGGACTTACTAACTATGGCTACACCTTC
TRBV7-9	TRBD1	-	TRBJ2-3	CASSPRTGAITDTQYF	TGTGCCAGCAGCCCGCGGACAGGGGCCATTACGGATACGCAGTATTTT
TRBV6-5	-	once	TRBJ2-7	CASSSQGGSYEQYF	TGTGCCAGCTCAAGTCAAGGGGGATCCTACGAGCAGTACTTC
TRBV6-1	-	-	TRBJ1-1	CASGQAFGTEAFF	TGTGCCAGCGGCCAGGCTTTTGGCACTGAAGCTTTCTTT
TRBV6-5	-	-	TRBJ1-1	CASLDPAGTEAFF	TGTGCCAGTCTGGACCCGGCGGGGACTGAAGCTTTCTTT
TRBV5-1	-	-	TRBJ2-3	CASSHGTTSTDTQYF	TGCGCCAGCAGCCACGGGACAACTAGCACAGATACGCAGTATTTT
TRBV14	-	-	TRBJ2-2	CASSQGGAGELFF	TGTGCCAGCAGCCAAGGGGGAGCCGGGGAGCTGTTTTTT
TRBV14	TRBD1	-	TRBJ1-1	CASSRAGGTEAFF	TGTGCCAGCAGCCGGGCAGGGGGCACTGAAGCTTTCTTT
TRBV11-2	-	few	TRBJ1-2	CASSPTGREGYTF	TGTGCCAGCAGCCCGACTGGCCGGGAGGGCTACACCTTC
TRBV7-6	-	once	TRBJ2-1	CASSSKLVPNEQFF	TGTGCCAGCAGCTCAAAACTAGTTCCAAATGAGCAGTTCTTC
TRBV7-8	TRBD2	once	TRBJ2-7	CASSNRTSGGYEQYF	TGTGCCAGCAGCAACCGGACTAGCGGGGGCTACGAGCAGTACTTC
TRBV6-1	-	-	TRBJ2-1	CASSVSPRGVRDNEQFF	TGTGCCAGCAGTGTCTCACCCCGCGGGGTGAGAGACAATGAGCAGTTCTTC